This TCR beta chain was captured in a study of human T cells and chemical hapten exposure. Whole-study context: Small pooled library volume differences mainly caused per-sample TCR yield variation. Study-wide findings and caveats: Given that the donors had alopecia, their immune response may differ from that seen in healthy people. Expanded TCRs grouped into significantly more large CDR3 similarity clusters than controls produced.

One entry per CDR3 protein results from TCRdb running MiXCR on the RACE reads. The table lists approximately 320,000 distinct CDR3 sequences, approximately 5% of them singletons, with under 9.5% in the top ten. In regard to this clonotype: The antigen is undetermined.

Time point described: pre-sensitization, week 0. As for treatment: therapeutic diphenylcyclopropenone sensitization with weekly scalp DPC. Each patch test followed a blood draw. The germline gives CDR1 DFQATT, CDR2 SNEGSKA (reference sequence). V shed 4 bases and J shed 4 bases, with 28 bases lying between them. The CDR3 consists of 18 residues. The TCR comes from a woman aged 18-30 years with alopecia areata. Some clones in this sample may be carry-over from other donors' samples. The material sequenced was whole blood, taken in connection with sensitization to the hapten diphenylcyclopropenone (DPC). The V gene is TRBV20-1, the J gene TRBJ2-5, with D perhaps being TRBD1 or TRBD2 (5 bases each). CDR3: CSAKGRSGLLTILETQYF. The CDR3 DNA reads as TGCAGTGCTAAGGGCAGGTCGGGGCTCCTTACTATTTTAGAGACCCAGTACTTC.